This TCR beta chain was captured by sequencing in a study of fetal regulatory T cell absence and autoimmunity (dated by TCRdb to the late 2010s). For context, the study as a whole: Exocrine pancreas autoimmunity was observed in the IPEX patients in the absence of clinical diabetes.

Study-level results and caveats: Compared with cord blood, the pancreas TCR compartment showed significant oligoclonal enrichment, and some top clones were enriched more than 90-fold. The oligoclonal enrichment was interpreted as support for antigen-driven autoimmunity in the pancreas before birth in IPEX syndrome. TRB gene family usage was found to be broadly similar between cord blood and pancreas and to resemble published neonatal and adult repertoires.

Reading from cysteine to phenylalanine, the CDR3 counts 15 amino acids. The sequence is cut down to CDR3 DNA, 45 bases in frame from base 1. The germline V gene (reference sequence) provides CDR1 MNHNY and CDR2 SVGAGI. Trimming leaves V shorter by 6 bases and J shorter by 7 bases, with the junction holding 9 bases beyond the gene matches. On the immunoSEQ human TCRbeta survey platform, TCRbeta CDR3 regions were amplified and barcoded with a two-step multiplex PCR. Sequencing of the libraries was done on Illumina instruments, and IgH was sequenced in parallel from the same samples. Per the authors' processing: To remove PCR and sequencing errors, raw reads were filtered against IMGT V, D, J definitions and grouped with a nearest-neighbor algorithm. Clones were defined as identical nucleotide sequences, and differential abundance between tissues was assessed by per-clone Fisher exact tests with a pFDR threshold of p<0.01. A minimum inclusion filter of 10 in either sample excluded clones with frequencies too low for statistical inference. The immunoSEQ Analyzer was used for pairwise clonal comparisons, while IMGT tools were used to assess gene family usage. Imported from immuneACCESS, the table was reduced by TCRdb to in-frame sequences with V and J called. These copies leave out some clones; in studies compared against another copy, an unresolved V gene accounts for under half, and the cause of the remainder is not known. D and trimming come from the DNA, and the V and J calls and clone size come from that table. The table for this sample lists more than 85,000 clones; about three quarters of them were counted only once. 2% of the sample is taken by the ten largest.

Worth noting for this clone: Its antigen remains unidentified. The record has no base qualities; no much larger clone is one base away.

For repertoire sequencing, genomic DNA was processed from frozen pancreas tissue. Genomic DNA, about 2-3 ug, was extracted from umbilical cord blood or frozen pancreas using the DNeasy Blood and Tissue Kit. Sequences were obtained from pancreas tissue. The receptor chain draws on TRBV6-6 and TRBJ2-1; 10 junctional bases match TRBD2. The receptor comes from a male donor with IPEX syndrome. The DNA reads TGTGCCAGCAGCCTTAGCGGGGGGCAGAAGAATGAGCAGTTCTTC. Translated, it gives CASSLSGGQKNEQFF.